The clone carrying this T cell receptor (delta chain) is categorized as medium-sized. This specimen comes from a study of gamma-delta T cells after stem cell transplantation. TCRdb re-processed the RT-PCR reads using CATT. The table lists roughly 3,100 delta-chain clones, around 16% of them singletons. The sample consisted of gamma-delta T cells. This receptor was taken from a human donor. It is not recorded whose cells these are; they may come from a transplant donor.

CDR3 nucleotides: TGTGCCTGTGACACCGTCGGGGGAGCCACCGATAAACTCATCTTT. Its protein product is CACDTVGGATDKLIF. The J gene is TRDJ1, the V gene TRDV2, with D possibly being TRDD3 (6 bases). V lost 0 bases and J 1 base, leaving 11 bases between the germline ends. Germline loops: CDR1 GEAIGNYY, CDR2 EKD. The CDR3 sequence is 15 residues long.